This T cell receptor (beta chain) was sequenced for a study of T cell responses to AZD1222 COVID-19 vaccine. Study information: The analysis combined second doses at about 4 or about 12 weeks.

General study results and limits: Clonal diversity was possibly underestimated; the donors were predominantly white British and more often female. Regions 160-218 and 743-854 dominated among vaccine-associated CD4 TCRs spanning spike. Only a handful of AZD1222 recipients, roughly six in all, had baseline seropositivity.

In the case of this clone: Its antigen is as yet unknown. The same CDR3 also results from other DNA sequences found in this sample.

Using immunoSEQ multiplex PCR, the repertoire was profiled, and TCRdb retains in-frame clones only, with some absent. The table records about 130,000 clones, just over 90% of them present only once. The sequences come from peripheral blood, collected on day 0 of AZD1222 vaccination. The receptor's source is an adult in good health.

CDR3 sequence: CASSPGMNTEAFF. The CDR3 bases are TGTGCCAGCTCACCCGGGATGAACACTGAAGCTTTCTTT. The rearrangement links TRBV18 to TRBJ1-1, with D unclear. Trimming took 3 bases from V and 0 from J, leaving 5 bases between them. CDR1 KGHSH and CDR2 LQKENI come from the germline V gene. The CDR3 covers 13 residues.